This T cell receptor beta chain is drawn from a study of T cell repertoires in cytomegalovirus infection. Overall study context: Recently identified HLA-C-restricted CMV epitopes and well-studied HLA-B-restricted CMV epitopes were used by the study. Public TCR beta signatures marked donors with CMV infection and the matching HLA.

TCRdb recomputed calls from the reads with MiXCR, one row per CDR3 protein. The sample lists 300,000 to 400,000 distinct CDR3 sequences, roughly 28% occurring once. V trimming: 5 bases; J trimming: 2 bases; junction bases outside the gene matches: 10. CDR3 size: 16 residues. In germline, CDR1 is SEHNR, CDR2 FQNEAQ (reference sequence). As concerns this clonotype: Its matching antigen is unknown.

Overall study findings and caveats: The cumulative frequency of public TCR beta families identified carriers of CMV plus the relevant HLA. The ex vivo response was dominated by HLA-C-restricted CMV-specific TCR beta clonotypes.

The rearrangement links TRBV7-9 to TRBJ2-3, with 7 bases identical to TRBD2. The clonotype was recovered from a human donor in good health (CMV status not recorded). Some clones in this sample may be carry-over from other donors' samples. The input for sequencing was cultured PBMCs, taken from culture after CMV antigen stimulation. The CDR3 sequence: CASSPPRLAATDTQYF. The CDR3 bases are TGTGCCAGCAGCCCCCCGCGGCTAGCGGCCACAGATACGCAGTATTTT. The variable domain in full, with the rest retrieved from reference TRBV7-9 and TRBJ2-3, is DTGVSQNPRHKITKRGQNVTFRCDPISEHNRLYWYRQTLGQGPEFLTYFQNEAQLEKSRLLSDRFSAERPKGSFSTLEIQRTEQGDSAMYLCASSPPRLAATDTQYFGPGTRLTVL.